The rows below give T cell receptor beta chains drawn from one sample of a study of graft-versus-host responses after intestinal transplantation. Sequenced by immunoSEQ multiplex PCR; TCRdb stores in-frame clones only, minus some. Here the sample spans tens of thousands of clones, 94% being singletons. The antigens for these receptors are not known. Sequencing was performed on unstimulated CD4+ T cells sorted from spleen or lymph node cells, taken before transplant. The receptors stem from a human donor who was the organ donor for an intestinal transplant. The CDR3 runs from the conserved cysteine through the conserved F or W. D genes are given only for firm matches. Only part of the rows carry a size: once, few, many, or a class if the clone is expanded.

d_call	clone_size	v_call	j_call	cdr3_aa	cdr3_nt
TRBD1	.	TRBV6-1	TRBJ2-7	CASSGTGALVHEQYF	TGTGCCAGCAGCGGGACAGGGGCCCTTGTGCACGAGCAGTACTTC
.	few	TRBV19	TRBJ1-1	CASSTGRDTEAFF	TGTGCCAGTAGCACCGGTCGGGACACTGAAGCTTTCTTT
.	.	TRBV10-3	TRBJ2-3	CAIRGGTDTQYF	TGTGCCATCAGGGGGGGCACAGATACGCAGTATTTT
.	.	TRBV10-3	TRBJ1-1	CAISEIGYPEAFF	TGTGCCATCAGTGAGATCGGGTATCCTGAAGCTTTCTTT
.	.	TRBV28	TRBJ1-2	CASNLSPGAIYGYTF	TGTGCCAGCAACCTGTCACCTGGGGCGATTTATGGCTACACCTTC
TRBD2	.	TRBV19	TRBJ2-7	CASSPTTLAGEQYF	TGTGCCAGTAGTCCTACCACGCTAGCGGGGGAGCAGTACTTC
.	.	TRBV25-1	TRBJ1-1	CASSEFKGTDTEAFF	TGTGCCAGCAGTGAATTTAAGGGAACGGACACTGAAGCTTTCTTT
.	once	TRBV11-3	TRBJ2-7	CASSLVPGVRYEQYF	TGTGCCAGCAGCTTAGTGCCAGGGGTCCGCTACGAGCAGTACTTC
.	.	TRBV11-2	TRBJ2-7	CASSSSGNKRWEQYF	TGTGCCAGCAGTTCATCCGGGAACAAAAGATGGGAGCAGTACTTC
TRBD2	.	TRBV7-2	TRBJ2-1	CASSPQASGMGNEQFF	TGTGCCAGCAGCCCTCAAGCTAGCGGAATGGGGAATGAGCAGTTCTTC
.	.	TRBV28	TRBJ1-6	CASSLWSGAPSPLHF	TGTGCCAGCAGTTTGTGGTCAGGAGCCCCTTCACCCCTCCACTTT
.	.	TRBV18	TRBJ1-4	CASSPPRGSTNEKLFF	TGTGCCAGCTCACCACCGAGGGGGTCAACTAATGAAAAACTGTTTTTT
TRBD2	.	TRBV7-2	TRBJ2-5	CASSLGLAGGQETQYF	TGTGCCAGCAGCCTAGGACTAGCGGGGGGGCAAGAGACCCAGTACTTC
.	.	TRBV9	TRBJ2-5	CASSVDGRPQETQYF	TGTGCCAGCAGCGTAGACGGGAGACCACAAGAGACCCAGTACTTC
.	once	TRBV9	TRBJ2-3	CASSVPGLHRRDTQYF	TGTGCCAGCAGCGTACCGGGACTCCACCGAAGGGATACGCAGTATTTT
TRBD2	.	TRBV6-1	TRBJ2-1	CASRSPGGNSEQFF	TGTGCCAGCCGCAGCCCGGGGGGGAATAGTGAGCAGTTCTTC
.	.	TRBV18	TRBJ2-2	CASSPFTVRNTGELFF	TGTGCCAGCTCACCCTTTACAGTCAGGAACACCGGGGAGCTGTTTTTT
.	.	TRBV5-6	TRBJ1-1	CASSRQRNTEAFF	TGTGCCAGCAGCCGTCAGCGAAACACTGAAGCTTTCTTT
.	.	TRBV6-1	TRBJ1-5	CASTSDTSNQPQHF	TGTGCCAGCACCTCGGACACCAGCAATCAGCCCCAGCATTTT
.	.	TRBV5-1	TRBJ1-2	CASSFSVPRGEGYTF	TGCGCCAGCAGCTTTTCAGTGCCTAGAGGAGAGGGCTACACCTTC
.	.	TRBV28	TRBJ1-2	CASSLVTNYGYTF	TGTGCCAGCAGTTTAGTGACAAACTATGGCTACACCTTC
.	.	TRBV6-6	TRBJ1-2	CASSYPTGNYGYTF	TGTGCCAGCAGTTACCCCACAGGAAACTATGGCTACACCTTC
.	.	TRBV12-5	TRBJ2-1	CASGLGYVSSSYNEQFF	TGTGCTAGTGGTTTGGGATACGTTTCTAGCTCCTACAATGAGCAGTTCTTC
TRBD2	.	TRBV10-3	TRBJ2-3	CAISIVAGGSTDTQYF	TGTGCCATCAGTATTGTAGCGGGGGGAAGCACAGATACGCAGTATTTT
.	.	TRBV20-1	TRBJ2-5	CSVLVQETQYF	TGCAGTGTACTAGTCCAAGAGACCCAGTACTTC
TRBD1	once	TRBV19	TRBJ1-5	CATAGQGVYQPQHF	TGTGCCACCGCTGGACAGGGTGTCTATCAGCCCCAGCATTTT
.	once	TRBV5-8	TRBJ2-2	CASSPSETRVTDTGELFF	TGTGCCAGCAGCCCAAGCGAGACAAGGGTGACTGACACCGGGGAGCTGTTTTTT
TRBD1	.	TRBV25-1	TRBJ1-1	CASSDSTGRTTEAFF	TGTGCCAGCAGTGATTCGACAGGGAGGACCACTGAAGCTTTCTTT
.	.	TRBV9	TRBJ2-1	CASSVRSESRQFF	TGTGCCAGCAGCGTAAGGTCAGAGTCCCGGCAGTTCTTC
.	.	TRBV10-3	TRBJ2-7	CAISESLGAYEQYF	TGTGCCATCAGTGAGTCTCTGGGGGCCTACGAGCAGTACTTC
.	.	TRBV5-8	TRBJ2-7	CASSPYETNEQYF	TGTGCCAGCAGCCCGTACGAGACCAACGAGCAGTACTTC
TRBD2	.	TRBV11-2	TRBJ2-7	CASSLASGVYEQYF	TGTGCCAGCAGCTTAGCTAGCGGGGTGTACGAGCAGTACTTC
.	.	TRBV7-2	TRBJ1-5	CASSSWDDQPQHF	TGTGCCAGCAGCTCGTGGGACGATCAGCCCCAGCATTTT
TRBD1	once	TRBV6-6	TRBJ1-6	CASSYGQGTSPLHF	TGTGCCAGCAGTTACGGACAGGGGACTTCACCCCTCCACTTT
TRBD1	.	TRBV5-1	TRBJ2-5	CASSLGTGARETQYF	TGCGCCAGCAGCTTGGGAACAGGGGCTCGAGAGACCCAGTACTTC
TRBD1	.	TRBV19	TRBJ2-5	CASNRRGTGEETQYF	TGTGCCAGTAATAGAAGAGGGACAGGTGAAGAGACCCAGTACTTC
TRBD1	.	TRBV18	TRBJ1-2	CASSSGQGPFQPGGYTF	TGTGCCAGCTCATCCGGACAGGGACCATTCCAGCCAGGTGGCTACACCTTC
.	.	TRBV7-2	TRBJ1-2	CASSLPGVVTTF	TGTGCCAGCAGCTTACCGGGAGTGGTTACAACCTTC
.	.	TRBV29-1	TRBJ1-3	CSGAFLSGRDGNTIYF	TGCAGCGGGGCATTCTTATCGGGAAGAGATGGAAACACCATATATTTT
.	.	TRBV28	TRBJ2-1	CASSQFWQGYLGQFF	TGTGCCAGCAGTCAGTTTTGGCAGGGATATTTGGGGCAGTTCTTC
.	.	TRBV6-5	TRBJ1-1	CASSYLGGSAEAFF	TGTGCCAGCAGTTACCTCGGGGGTTCTGCGGAAGCTTTCTTT
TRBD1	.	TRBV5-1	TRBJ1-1	CASSLDRVNTEAFF	TGCGCCAGCAGCCTGGACAGGGTGAACACTGAAGCTTTCTTT
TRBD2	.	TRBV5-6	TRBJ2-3	CASSATSGGTDTQYF	TGTGCCAGCAGCGCGACTAGCGGGGGGACTGATACGCAGTATTTT
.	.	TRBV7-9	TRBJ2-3	CASSLGVAASTDTQYF	TGTGCCAGCAGCTTAGGGGTAGCTGCTAGCACAGATACGCAGTATTTT
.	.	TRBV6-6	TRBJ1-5	CASSYSWDSNQPQHF	TGTGCCAGCAGTTACTCTTGGGACAGCAATCAGCCCCAGCATTTT
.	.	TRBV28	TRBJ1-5	CASRDSLFSAGPQHF	TGTGCCAGCAGGGACAGCTTATTTTCAGCGGGGCCCCAGCATTTT
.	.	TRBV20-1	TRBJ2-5	CSARDVSQYF	TGCAGTGCTAGAGACGTGTCCCAGTACTTC
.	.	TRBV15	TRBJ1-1	CATSKRGLTNTEAFF	TGTGCCACCAGCAAGCGGGGGTTGACGAACACTGAAGCTTTCTTT
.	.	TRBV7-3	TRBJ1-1	CASAAGKAEAFF	TGTGCCAGCGCCGCAGGGAAAGCTGAAGCTTTCTTT
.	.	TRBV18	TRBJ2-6	CASSPSGEITSGANVLTF	TGTGCCAGCTCACCTAGTGGGGAGATCACCTCTGGGGCCAACGTCCTGACTTTC
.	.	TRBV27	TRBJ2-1	CASRIRGSAYNEQFF	TGTGCCAGCAGGATTCGGGGATCAGCCTACAATGAGCAGTTCTTC
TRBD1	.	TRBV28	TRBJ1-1	CASGDRGLGTEAFF	TGTGCCAGCGGCGACAGGGGGTTGGGCACTGAAGCTTTCTTT
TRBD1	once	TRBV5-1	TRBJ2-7	CASSGGTGGYEQYF	TGCGCCAGCAGCGGAGGGACAGGGGGGTACGAGCAGTACTTC
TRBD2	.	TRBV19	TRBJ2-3	CASSTRLAGTDTQYF	TGTGCCAGTAGTACCCGACTAGCGGGCACAGATACGCAGTATTTT
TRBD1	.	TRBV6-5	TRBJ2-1	CASRYNRGPYNEQFF	TGTGCCAGCAGGTACAACAGGGGACCATACAATGAGCAGTTCTTC
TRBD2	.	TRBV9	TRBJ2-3	CASSLRTSGGPDTDTQYF	TGTGCCAGCAGCTTGAGGACTAGCGGGGGCCCTGACACAGATACGCAGTATTTT
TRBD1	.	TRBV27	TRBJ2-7	CASSLSWTGTYEQYF	TGTGCCAGCAGTTTATCATGGACAGGGACTTACGAGCAGTACTTC
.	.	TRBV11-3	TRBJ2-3	CASSLLREITDTQYF	TGTGCCAGCAGCTTACTAAGAGAAATCACAGATACGCAGTATTTT
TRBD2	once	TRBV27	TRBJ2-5	CASHRAGGRMETQYF	TGTGCCAGTCACCGAGCGGGGGGCCGTATGGAGACCCAGTACTTC
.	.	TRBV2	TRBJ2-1	CASTSEGAYLESYNEQFF	.